The T cell receptor beta chain described here comes from a study of identical twins. Overall study findings and caveats: Carriage of fewer insertions was seen in abundant cord blood beta clonotypes, whereas memory repertoires showed none.

Template switching, a step in the protocol, added a universal primer site, and cDNA carried unique molecular identifiers. TCRdb passed the 5' RACE reads through MiXCR, listing each CDR3 protein once. The data contain about 790,000 distinct CDR3 sequences, around a sixth of them singletons. As concerns this clonotype: Its specificity is not known.

Germline CDR1 reads MRHNA; CDR2 reads SNTAGT. This CDR3 contains 14 residues. V lost 3 bases to trimming and J lost 6 bases; unmatched junction nucleotides: 3. These sequences were also reported in another study, on T cells expressing NK-cell markers. Turning to that study: Sorted CD3+CD56-NKG2C+, CD3+CD56+NKG2C- and CD3+CD56+NKG2C+ T cells were the source of the TCR beta repertoires. Dominant NKG2C+ clonotypes accounted for roughly 1.0-7.0% of CD8+ T cells in over 5 donors.

The sequenced sample was PBMCs. This sequence joins TRBV6-4 and TRBJ2-2; 8 bases are a match to TRBD1. This TCR was sampled from a woman between 18 and 29 years old in good health. This CDR3 reads CASSEAGGSGELFF. DNA for the CDR3: TGTGCCAGCAGTGAAGCAGGGGGCTCCGGGGAGCTGTTTTTT.